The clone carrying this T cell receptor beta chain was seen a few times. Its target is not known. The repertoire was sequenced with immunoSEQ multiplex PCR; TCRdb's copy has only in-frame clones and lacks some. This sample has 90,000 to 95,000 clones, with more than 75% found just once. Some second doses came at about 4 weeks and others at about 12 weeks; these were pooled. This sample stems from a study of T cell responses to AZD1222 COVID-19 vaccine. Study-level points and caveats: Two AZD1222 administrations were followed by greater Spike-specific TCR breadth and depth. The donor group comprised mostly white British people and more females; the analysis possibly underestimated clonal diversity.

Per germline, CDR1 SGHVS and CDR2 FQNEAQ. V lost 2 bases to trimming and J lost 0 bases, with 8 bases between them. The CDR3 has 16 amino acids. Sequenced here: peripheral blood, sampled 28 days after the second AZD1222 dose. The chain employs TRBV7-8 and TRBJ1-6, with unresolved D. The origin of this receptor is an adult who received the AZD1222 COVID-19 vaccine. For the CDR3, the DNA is TGTGCCAGCAGCTTAATGGAGAGCTCCTATAATTCACCCCTCCACTTT. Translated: CASSLMESSYNSPLHF.